The T cell receptor (beta chain) described here comes from a study of cytomegalovirus exposure and HLA in healthy donors. Germline values: CDR1 SGHDT, CDR2 YYEEEE. This CDR3 has 14 amino acids. With V trimmed by 4 bases and J by 11 bases, 9 bases remained unmatched. Amplification used 60 Vbeta primers and 13 Jbeta primers. Assay: immunoSEQ multiplex PCR; the TCRdb copy retains only in-frame clones and omits some. The table includes about 140,000 clones, roughly 74% detected once. This clonotype originated in a woman in her 40s in good health and CMV-seropositive. Sequencing was performed on PBMCs. The chain links TRBV5-6 to TRBJ1-4; 9 bases agree with TRBD1. In DNA form, the CDR3 reads TGTGCCAGCAGCCCCGGGACAGGGCTTGGGAAACTGTTTTTT. It encodes CASSPGTGLGKLFF.